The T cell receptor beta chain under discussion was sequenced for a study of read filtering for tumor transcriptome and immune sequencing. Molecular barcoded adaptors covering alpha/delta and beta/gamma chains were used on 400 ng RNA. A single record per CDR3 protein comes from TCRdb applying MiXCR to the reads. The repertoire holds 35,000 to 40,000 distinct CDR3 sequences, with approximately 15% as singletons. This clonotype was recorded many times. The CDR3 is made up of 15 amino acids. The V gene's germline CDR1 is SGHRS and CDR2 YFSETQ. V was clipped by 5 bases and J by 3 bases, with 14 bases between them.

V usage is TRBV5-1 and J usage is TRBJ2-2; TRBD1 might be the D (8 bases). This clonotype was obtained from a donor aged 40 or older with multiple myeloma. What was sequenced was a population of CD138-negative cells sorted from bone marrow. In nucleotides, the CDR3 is TGCGCCAGCAGAAAAACAGGGGGGGACACCGGGGAGCTGTTTTTT. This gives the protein CASRKTGGDTGELFF.